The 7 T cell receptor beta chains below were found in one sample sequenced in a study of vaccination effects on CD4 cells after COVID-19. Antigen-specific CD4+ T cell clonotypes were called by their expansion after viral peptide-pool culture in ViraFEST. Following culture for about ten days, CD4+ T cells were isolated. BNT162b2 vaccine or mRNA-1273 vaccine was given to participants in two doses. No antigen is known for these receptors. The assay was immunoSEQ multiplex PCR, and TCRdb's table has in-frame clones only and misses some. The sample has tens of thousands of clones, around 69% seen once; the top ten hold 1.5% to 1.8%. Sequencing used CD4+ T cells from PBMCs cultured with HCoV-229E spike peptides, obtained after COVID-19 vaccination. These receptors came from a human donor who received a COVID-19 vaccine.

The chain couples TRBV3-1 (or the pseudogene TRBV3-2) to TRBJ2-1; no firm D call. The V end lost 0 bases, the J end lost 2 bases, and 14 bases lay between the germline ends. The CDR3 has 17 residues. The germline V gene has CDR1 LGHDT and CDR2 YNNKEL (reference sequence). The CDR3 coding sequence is TGTGCCAGCAGCCAAGATCGTCAGAAAAAGGCCTACAATGAGCAGTTCTTC. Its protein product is CASSQDRQKKAYNEQFF.

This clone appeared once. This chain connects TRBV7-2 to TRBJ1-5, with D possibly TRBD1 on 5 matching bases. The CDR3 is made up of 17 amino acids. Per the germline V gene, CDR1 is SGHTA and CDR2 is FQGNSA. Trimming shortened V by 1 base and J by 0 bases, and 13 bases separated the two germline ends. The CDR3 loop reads CASSLEKRGNSNQPQHF. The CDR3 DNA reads TGTGCCAGCAGCTTAGAAAAACGGGGGAATAGCAATCAGCCCCAGCATTTT.

The CDR3 DNA reads TGCGCCAGCAGCTTCGGAATAGGAGAGACCCAGTACTTC. Protein product: CASSFGIGETQYF. J is TRBJ2-5 and V is TRBV5-1; D gene unclear. V lost 2 bases and J 4 bases, leaving 9 bases between the germline ends. This CDR3 contains 13 residues. Germline CDR1 is SGHRS and CDR2 is YFSETQ.

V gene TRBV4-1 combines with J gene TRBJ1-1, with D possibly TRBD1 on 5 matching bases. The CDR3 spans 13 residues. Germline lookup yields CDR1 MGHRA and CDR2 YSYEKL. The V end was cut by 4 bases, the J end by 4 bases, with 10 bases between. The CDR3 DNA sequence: TGCGCCAGCAGCCCCCAGGGTGCCACTGAAGCTTTCTTT. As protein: CASSPQGATEAFF.

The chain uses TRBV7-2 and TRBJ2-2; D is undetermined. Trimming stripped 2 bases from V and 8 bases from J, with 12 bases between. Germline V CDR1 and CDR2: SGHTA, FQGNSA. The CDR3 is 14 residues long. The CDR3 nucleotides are TGTGCCAGCAGCTTAAGGAGAGCCCAGGGGGAGCTGTTTTTT. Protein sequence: CASSLRRAQGELFF.

The CDR3 loop is CASSYPNTEAFF. Here the CDR3 DNA reads TGTGCCAGCAGTTATCCGAACACTGAAGCTTTCTTT. The chain combines TRBV6-6 with TRBJ1-1; D call uncertain. Trimming took 3 bases from V and 1 from J, leaving 3 bases between them. This CDR3 comprises 12 residues. Germline CDR1 reads MNHNY; CDR2 reads SVGAGI (reference sequence).

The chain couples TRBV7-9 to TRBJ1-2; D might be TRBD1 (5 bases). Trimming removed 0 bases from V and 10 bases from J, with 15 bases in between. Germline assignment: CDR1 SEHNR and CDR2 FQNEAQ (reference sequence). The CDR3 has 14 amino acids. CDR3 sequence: CASSLAQGQGAYTF. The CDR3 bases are TGTGCCAGCAGCTTAGCGCAGGGCCAGGGAGCCTACACCTTC.